This T cell receptor beta chain was retrieved from a study of T cell responses to AZD1222 COVID-19 vaccine (dated by TCRdb to 2020 to 2022). For context, the study as a whole: AZD1222 recipients with second doses at about 4 weeks or about 12 weeks were pooled, because spike-specific TCR depth and breadth did not differ between schedules. A total of 233 trial participants underwent TCR sequencing, of whom some 200 had received two doses of AZD1222 and around 26 had received two doses of the MenACWY control vaccine. Trial participants were enrolled into age subgroups of 18-55, 56-69 and 70-plus years, which contained about 150, 28 and 57 TCR-sequenced participants, respectively. Results the study describes overall, beyond this receptor: Because no day 14 peak-response samples were available, the repertoires could be characterized only after the peak T cell response. Only five or six AZD1222 recipients were SARS-CoV-2 seropositive at baseline, limiting conclusions about previously exposed vaccinees. Most participants were white British and females outnumbered males, and the authors suggested that clonal diversity may have been underestimated. The 56-69-year group was small, and its depth increase did not reach significance, likely because of low power. Epitopes outside the regions mutated in the B.1.351 and B.1.1.7 variants were reportedly recognized by nearly half of the unique spike-specific TCRs. Spike-specific TCR breadth and depth rose significantly after two AZD1222 doses compared with day 0 and with MenACWY recipients. CD4 TCRs associated with the vaccine covered the entire spike protein, and the dominant responses were in regions 160-218 and 743-854.

The CDR3 regions of human TCRbeta chains were analyzed by immunosequencing. Per the source publication's procedure: Repertoire TCRs were checked for matches against a reference library of SARS-CoV-2-specific TCRs that had been generated using the MIRA antigen-specificity platform. Breadth was defined as the fraction of unique TCRs that were SARS-CoV-2-associated, and depth was defined as the fraction of total T cells that were SARS-CoV-2-associated. Using the MIRA data, each spike-specific TCR was mapped to the spike region that the TCR reacts to and placed in a CD4 or CD8 class. Log10-transformed breadth and depth values were compared by one-way ANOVA with Sidak's multiple comparisons tests. The clones in this table, taken by TCRdb from immuneACCESS, are in-frame only. Not every clone is retained; where verified, under half of the shortfall comes from an unresolved V gene, and the cause of the rest is unknown. The DNA was the basis for D and trimming; V, J and clone size are from that table. The sample includes 95,000 to 150,000 clones, with around 87% observed a single time. The top ten constitute approximately 3.3% of the sample.

The time point label of this sample denotes: baseline before first vaccination. Samples from vaccinated people were obtained from the UK trials COV001 and COV002, which included a single-blind randomized controlled phase 2/3 trial of AZD1222 (ChAdOx1 nCoV-19) in healthy adults. For TCRbeta chain sequencing, PBMC samples from trial participants were taken at day 0 and at day 28 after the second dose. From the cysteine up to the phenylalanine, the CDR3 has a length of 13 residues. The kept DNA is CDR3 alone, 39 bases in frame from the first base. Via the germline V gene, CDR1 is SGHRS and CDR2 YFSETQ. V is pared back by 2 bases and J by 7 bases, with 10 bases lying between the germline termini. On this clone: This receptor's antigen is unknown. No much larger clone exists at a distance of one base, and base qualities are not known.

Material: peripheral blood, obtained on day 0 of AZD1222 vaccination. The chain is encoded by TRBV5-1 joined to TRBJ2-1, with the D segment possibly TRBD1 or TRBD2, each aligning over 5 bases. This sequence was found in an adult in good health. The nucleotide sequence is TGCGCCAGCAGCTTATTCGAGGGGAATGAGCAGTTCTTC. Protein translation: CASSLFEGNEQFF. The CDR3 plus the reference TRBV5-1 and TRBJ2-1 genes for the other parts give the full variable domain: KAGVTQTPRYLIKTRGQQVTLSCSPISGHRSVSWYQQTPGQGLQFLFEYFSETQRNKGNFPGRFSGRQFSNSRSEMNVSTLELGDSALYLCASSLFEGNEQFFGPGTRLTVL.